This TCR beta chain was identified during a study of T-cell reconstitution after alpha-beta-depleted transplantation in children. This clonotype has ten or more counts. The CDR3 sequence is 14 residues long. The V gene lost 0 bases and the J gene lost 6 bases, with 9 bases spanning the gap. Germline assignment: CDR1 MNHEY and CDR2 SVGAGI. Unique molecular identifiers featured in how the TCRbeta library was prepared. TCRdb fed the PCR reads into MiXCR, producing one record per CDR3 protein. The sample holds about 230,000 distinct CDR3 sequences, roughly a tenth seen once. The receptor was isolated from a human donor who donated a stem cell graft to a child with SCID. The material sequenced was PBMCs from the stem cell graft donor, taken from the stem cell graft. V is TRBV6-5 and J is TRBJ1-5; D not certain. CDR3 DNA: TGTGCCAGCAGTTACTCAATCGATCGTCAGCCCCAGCATTTT. It yields the protein CASSYSIDRQPQHF.